A single sample is the source of the 21 T cell receptor beta chains below, sequenced in a study of cytomegalovirus exposure and HLA in healthy donors. Use of 60 Vbeta and 13 Jbeta primers characterized the PCR. This table comes from immunoSEQ multiplex PCR, and its TCRdb copy is limited to in-frame clones, with some not included. Of roughly 180,000 clones listed, 75% are singletons. Sequenced sample: PBMCs. These receptors all come from a male donor in good health and CMV-seronegative.

As to this clone: One end of the junction varies from germline; a read error may be responsible. The gene calls are TRBV30 and TRBJ2-1; the D gene is possibly TRBD2 (6 bases). Germline CDR1 reads GTSNPN; CDR2 reads SVGIG (reference sequence). The CDR3 spans 12 residues. In DNA, the CDR3 is TGTGCCTGGAGTGTAGCGGGTAATTCAAGGATCTTC. It is translated as CAWSVAGNSRIF.

As concerns this clone: Distinct nucleotide sequences in the sample also encode this CDR3. The chain couples TRBV27 to TRBJ2-3; D remains unclear. Germline V gives CDR1 MNHEY, CDR2 SMNVEV (reference sequence). The CDR3 covers 12 residues. V was pared by 4 bases and J by 2 bases, with 4 bases between. CDR3 nucleotides: TGTGCCAGCAGTTCACACACAGATACGCAGTATTTT. Amino acids: CASSSHTDTQYF.

The chain carries TRBV30 and TRBJ2-1; no firm D call. The CDR3 runs 11 residues. Trimming took 1 base from V and 5 from J, leaving 3 bases between them. Germline CDR1 is GTSNPN and CDR2 is SVGIG (reference sequence). CDR3: CAWSANNEQFF. The CDR3 DNA reads TGTGCCTGGAGTGCAAACAATGAGCAGTTCTTC. The whole variable domain, filled in from reference TRBV30 and TRBJ2-1, reads SQTIHQWPATLVQPVGSPLSLECTVEGTSNPNLYWYRQAAGRGLQLLFYSVGIGQISSEVPQNLSASRPQDRQFILSSKKLLLSDSGFYLCAWSANNEQFFGPGTRLTVL.

This chain connects TRBV7-9 to TRBJ1-1; tentative D call: TRBD1 (6 bases). Trimming removed 5 bases from V and 6 bases from J, with 16 bases in between. Germline-derived CDR1 and CDR2 are SEHNR and FQNEAQ (reference sequence). The CDR3 extends over 14 amino acids. This CDR3 is CASSIEGGEPEAFF. CDR3 nucleotides: TGTGCCAGCAGCATAGAAGGGGGGGAGCCTGAAGCTTTCTTT.

The table lists this clone with a few counts. This chain uses TRBV4-3 with TRBJ1-5; D is unresolved. This CDR3 contains 14 residues. Germline assignment: CDR1 LGHNA and CDR2 YSLEER. The V end lost 1 base, the J end lost 1 base, and 5 bases lay between the germline ends. DNA for the CDR3: TGCGCCAGCAGCCAAGGACACAGCAATCAGCCCCAGCATTTT. Amino acid sequence: CASSQGHSNQPQHF.

J is TRBJ1-5 and V is TRBV9; D is undetermined. Germline lookup yields CDR1 SGDLS and CDR2 YYNGEE. With 3 bases removed from V and 4 bases from J, the gap between germline ends came to 17 bases. The CDR3 extends over 16 amino acids. The DNA for the CDR3 is TGTGCCAGCAGCGGGCCCGACACCGACCCTAATCAGCCCCAGCATTTT. It specifies CASSGPDTDPNQPQHF.

The rearrangement uses TRBV6-1 and TRBJ1-5; D uncertain. The V and J ends lost 6 bases and 6 bases respectively, with 15 bases between them. This CDR3 comprises 14 residues. Germline CDR1 reads MNHNS; CDR2 reads SASEGT. The DNA of the CDR3 is TGTGCCAGCAGCCCCGCATTGTCGGGTCAGCCCCAGCATTTT. Its translation: CASSPALSGQPQHF.

The chain has TRBV27 and TRBJ2-1; no definite D call. The CDR3 contains 14 residues. From germline, CDR1 is MNHEY and CDR2 SMNVEV (reference sequence). Trimming left V 2 bases short and J 5 bases short, with 10 bases between. This CDR3 is CASSLIRTDNEQFF. CDR3 bases: TGTGCCAGCAGTTTAATTCGCACTGACAATGAGCAGTTCTTC.

The rearrangement links TRBV7-8 to TRBJ1-5; the match to TRBD1 covers 12 bases. The CDR3 is 15 residues long. Unmatched junction bases numbered 4, after V lost 3 bases and J lost 7 bases. Germline lookup yields CDR1 SGHVS and CDR2 FQNEAQ. CDR3 protein: CASSLGQGAGQPQHF. In DNA form, the CDR3 reads TGTGCCAGCAGCTTGGGACAGGGGGCCGGGCAGCCCCAGCATTTT.

This clone was seen just once. The V gene is TRBV28, the J gene TRBJ1-5, with D unresolved. The CDR3 sequence is 17 residues long. Germline CDR1 and CDR2: MDHEN and SYDVKM. The V and J ends lost 5 bases and 3 bases respectively, with 20 bases between them. The CDR3 protein is CASSPLGRSVFNQPQHF. DNA of the CDR3: TGTGCCAGCAGTCCCCTCGGCAGGTCTGTATTCAATCAGCCCCAGCATTTT.

The rearrangement joins TRBV5-1 to TRBJ2-4; the match to TRBD1 covers 10 bases. Germline V gene lookup returns CDR1 SGHRS and CDR2 YFSETQ. The V and J ends lost 3 bases and 4 bases, in that order; junction bases with no gene match: 1. The CDR3 consists of 14 residues. For the CDR3, the DNA is TGCGCCAGCAGCTCGGGACAGGGGAAAAACATTCAGTACTTC. It codes for CASSSGQGKNIQYF.

The V gene is TRBV27, the J gene TRBJ1-1, with D hard to call. Trimming shortened V by 0 bases and J by 6 bases, and 8 bases separated the two germline ends. Germline CDR1 and CDR2: MNHEY and SMNVEV (reference sequence). CDR3 length: 13 amino acids. The CDR3: CASSLSYSSEAFF. The DNA for the CDR3 is TGTGCCAGCAGTTTATCGTACAGTTCTGAAGCTTTCTTT.

This clone was detected a few times. This chain connects TRBV27 to TRBJ1-2; D not resolved. The CDR3 has 14 residues. Deletions cut 3 bases from V and 0 bases from J, with 8 bases between. CDR1 and CDR2 (germline): MNHEY, SMNVEV (reference sequence). CDR3 DNA: TGTGCCAGCAGTTTGGCGGGCACTAACTATGGCTACACCTTC. This translates into CASSLAGTNYGYTF.

J is TRBJ2-3 and V is TRBV30; D might be TRBD2 (5 bases). CDR3 size: 13 residues. The germline CDR1 and CDR2 sequences are GTSNPN and SVGIG (reference sequence). The V and J ends lost 5 bases and 3 bases respectively, with 12 bases between them. The CDR3 nucleotides are TGTGCCTGGGTTGTTCCGGGGACAGATACGCAGTATTTT. Its translation is CAWVVPGTDTQYF.

The chain employs TRBV6-4 and TRBJ2-1; TRBD2 matches 7 bases. CDR1 and CDR2 (germline): MRHNA, SNTAGT. This CDR3 comprises 14 residues. The V gene end was trimmed by 10 bases and the J gene end by 9 bases; junction bases not matched to a gene: 15. CDR3 in DNA: TGTGCCAATCCAAGAGGGTCAGCGGGGACTGAGCAGTTCTTC. This translates into CANPRGSAGTEQFF.

This chain connects TRBV2 to TRBJ2-3; a weak D match, TRBD1 (5 bases). The ends were cut back, 7 bases at V and 4 bases at J, with 15 bases in the middle. The CDR3 spans 14 residues. Germline values: CDR1 SNHLY, CDR2 FYNNEI. The CDR3 DNA reads TGTGCCAGCACCGCGGACACCTACTCAGATACGCAGTATTTT. The encoded protein is CASTADTYSDTQYF.

The V gene is TRBV7-2, the J gene TRBJ2-7; TRBD1 matches 11 bases. Germline CDR1 SGHTA, CDR2 FQGNSA. Trimming took 5 bases from V and 3 from J; bases not matched to a gene: 3. There are 14 residues in the CDR3. Here the CDR3 DNA reads TGTGCCAGCAGCCCGGGACAGGGGGTCTACGAGCAGTACTTC. This sequence encodes CASSPGQGVYEQYF.

The V call is TRBV7-3, the J call TRBJ2-1; 14 positions match TRBD2. V lost 5 bases and J lost 7; bases outside the gene matches: 13. The germline V gene encodes CDR1 SGHTA and CDR2 FQGTGA. The CDR3 is made up of 18 amino acids. The CDR3 loop is CASSHNSGLAGVRNEQFF. CDR3 coding DNA: TGTGCCAGCAGCCATAACTCGGGACTAGCGGGAGTTCGGAATGAGCAGTTCTTC.

The chain links TRBV11-2 to TRBJ1-1; D might be TRBD1 (5 bases). V lost 3 bases and J lost 3, with 17 bases in between. CDR3 length equals 16 residues. Looked up from germline, CDR1 is SGHAT and CDR2 is FQNNGV. The CDR3 coding sequence is TGTGCCAGCAGCTTCGTGGGCGGGGGAGAAGACACTGAAGCTTTCTTT. This codes for CASSFVGGGEDTEAFF.

The sample holds a few counts of this clone. The chain employs TRBV4-1 and TRBJ2-3, with TRBD2 as a possible D gene (6 bases). The CDR3 sequence is 18 residues long. V lost 0 bases and J lost 6, with 22 bases in between. Germline CDR1 is MGHRA and CDR2 is YSYEKL. The CDR3 nucleotides read TGCGCCAGCAGCCAAGAAGGTGCGGGACTTCTTGGGTCGGATACGCAGTATTTT. As protein: CASSQEGAGLLGSDTQYF.

As DNA, the CDR3 is TGTGCCAGCAGGCGGGACAGGGAATCTCGTGCCACTGAAGCTTTCTTT. It yields the protein CASRRDRESRATEAFF. The chain links TRBV2 to TRBJ1-1; 9 nucleotides align to TRBD1. With 6 bases clipped from V and 4 bases from J, the junction kept 12 bases outside the gene matches. Per germline, CDR1 SNHLY and CDR2 FYNNEI. The CDR3 is 16 amino acids.